This paragraph reports one TCR beta chain. This sample was included in a study of OX40 agonist ivuxolimab in advanced cancers. On the study more broadly: In three patients, partial responses were observed, one with hepatocellular carcinoma and two with cutaneous melanoma.

Germline V gene data show CDR1 as MGHRA and CDR2 as YSYEKL. Trimming removed 4 bases from V and 1 base from J, with 11 bases in between. This CDR3 spans 14 amino acids. Method: immunoSEQ multiplex PCR; TCRdb's copy keeps in-frame clones and lacks some. This sample yields 75,000 to 100,000 clones, of which about 89% are seen a single time; roughly 10% belongs to the top ten. The sequencing here drew on CD4+ or CD8+ T cells sorted from blood, taken in a trial of the OX40 agonist ivuxolimab. The genes are TRBV4-1 and TRBJ2-7; D possibly corresponds to TRBD2 (6 bases). The receptor was derived from an adult with an advanced solid tumor such as melanoma, head and neck, liver or kidney cancer. The CDR3 DNA is TGCGCCAGCAGCCCAGTCGCGGGGTCCTACGAGCAGTACTTC. It encodes CASSPVAGSYEQYF.